The sequence of this T cell receptor beta chain was determined in a study of beta chain features in type 1 diabetes. Study-level findings and limits: Patients' naive, central memory and regulatory TCRB repertoires appeared more alike than those of healthy donors. Type 1 diabetes patients showed a moderate but significant shortening of TCRB CDR3s in all four CD4+ subsets.

Every bit of the isolated RNA underwent reverse transcription, so sequencing read expressed TCRB transcripts. An average of about 3.5 million reads was obtained for naive, central memory and regulatory T cell samples. TCRdb's copy holds only in-frame clones and misses some; the assay was immunoSEQ multiplex PCR. The sample gives roughly 400,000 clones, more than 12% of which show up once; 0.019% is in the top ten. Regarding this clone: Its antigen is still unknown.

V lost 1 base and J lost 3, with 15 bases in between. The CDR3 loop spans 16 amino acids. Per germline, CDR1 MGHDK and CDR2 SYGVNS. CD4+ cells of the naive, central memory, regulatory and stem cell-like memory types were sorted via CD45RO/CCR7/CD25/CD127/CD95/CD27. Sample: naive CD4+ T cells from blood. The sequence derives from a young woman in good health. The chain couples TRBV25-1 to TRBJ1-2; a weak D match, TRBD1 (6 bases). CDR3 loop: CASSESAPTGHYGYTF. As DNA, the CDR3 is TGTGCCAGCAGTGAATCCGCCCCAACAGGGCACTATGGCTACACCTTC.